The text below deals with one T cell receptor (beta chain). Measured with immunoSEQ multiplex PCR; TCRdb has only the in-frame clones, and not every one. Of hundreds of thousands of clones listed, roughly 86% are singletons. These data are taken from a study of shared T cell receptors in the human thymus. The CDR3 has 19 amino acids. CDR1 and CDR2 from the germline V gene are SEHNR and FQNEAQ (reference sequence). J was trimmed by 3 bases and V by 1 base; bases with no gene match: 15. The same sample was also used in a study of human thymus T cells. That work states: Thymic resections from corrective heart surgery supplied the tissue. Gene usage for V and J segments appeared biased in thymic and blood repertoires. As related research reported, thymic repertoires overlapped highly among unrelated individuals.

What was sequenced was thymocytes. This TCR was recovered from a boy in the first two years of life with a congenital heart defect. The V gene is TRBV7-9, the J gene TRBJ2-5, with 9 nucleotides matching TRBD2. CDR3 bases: TGTGCCAGCAGCTTAGACGCTAGCGGGAAACCACTGCACAAAGAGACCCAGTACTTC. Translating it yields CASSLDASGKPLHKETQYF.